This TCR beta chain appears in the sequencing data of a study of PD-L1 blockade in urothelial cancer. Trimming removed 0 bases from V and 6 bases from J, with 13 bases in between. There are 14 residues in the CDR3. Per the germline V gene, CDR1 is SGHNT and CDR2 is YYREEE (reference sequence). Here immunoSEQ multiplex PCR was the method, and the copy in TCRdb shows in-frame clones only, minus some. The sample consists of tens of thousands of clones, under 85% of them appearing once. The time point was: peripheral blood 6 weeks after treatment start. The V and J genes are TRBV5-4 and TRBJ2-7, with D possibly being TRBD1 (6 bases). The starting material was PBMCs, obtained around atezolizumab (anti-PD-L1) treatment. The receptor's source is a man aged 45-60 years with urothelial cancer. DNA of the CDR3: TGTGCCAGCAGCTTGGAACAGGGCCTCGGCGAGCAGTACTTC. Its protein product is CASSLEQGLGEQYF.